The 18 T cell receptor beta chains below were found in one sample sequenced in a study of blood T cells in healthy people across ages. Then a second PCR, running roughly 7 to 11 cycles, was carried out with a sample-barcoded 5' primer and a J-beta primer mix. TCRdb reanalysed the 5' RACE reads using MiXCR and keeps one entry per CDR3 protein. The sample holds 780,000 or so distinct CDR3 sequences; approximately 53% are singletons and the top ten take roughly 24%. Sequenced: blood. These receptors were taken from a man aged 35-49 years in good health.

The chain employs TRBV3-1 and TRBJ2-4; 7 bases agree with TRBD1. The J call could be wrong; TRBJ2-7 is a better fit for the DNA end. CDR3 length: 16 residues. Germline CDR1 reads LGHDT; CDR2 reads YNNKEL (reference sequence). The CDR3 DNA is TGTGCCAGCAGCCAACCGAGAACAGGGGTTCACTACGAGCAGTACTTC. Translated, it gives CASSQPRTGVHYEQYF.

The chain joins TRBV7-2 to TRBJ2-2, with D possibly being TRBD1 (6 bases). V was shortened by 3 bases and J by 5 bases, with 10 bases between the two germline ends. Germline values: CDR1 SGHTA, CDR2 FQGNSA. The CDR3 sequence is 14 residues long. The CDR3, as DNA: TGTGCCAGCAGCTTTACAGGGTTTACCGGGGAGCTGTTTTTT. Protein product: CASSFTGFTGELFF.

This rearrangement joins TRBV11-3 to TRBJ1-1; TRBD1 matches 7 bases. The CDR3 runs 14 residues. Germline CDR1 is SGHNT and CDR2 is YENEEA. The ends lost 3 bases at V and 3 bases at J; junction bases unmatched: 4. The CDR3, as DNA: TGTGCCAGCAGCTTTAGGGGGCTGGACACTGAAGCTTTCTTT. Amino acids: CASSFRGLDTEAFF.

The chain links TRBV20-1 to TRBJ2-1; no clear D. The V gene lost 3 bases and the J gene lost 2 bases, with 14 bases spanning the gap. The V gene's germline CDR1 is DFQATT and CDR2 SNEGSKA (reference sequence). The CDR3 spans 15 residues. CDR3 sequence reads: CSARPTWTAYNEQFF. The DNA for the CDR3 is TGCAGTGCTAGGCCAACCTGGACCGCCTACAATGAGCAGTTCTTC.

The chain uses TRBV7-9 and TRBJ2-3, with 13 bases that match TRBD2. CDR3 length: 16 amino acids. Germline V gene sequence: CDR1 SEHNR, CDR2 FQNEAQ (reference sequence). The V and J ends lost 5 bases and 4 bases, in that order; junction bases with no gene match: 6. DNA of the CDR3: TGTGCCAGCAGCCCCACTAGCGGGGGGGCCTCAGATACGCAGTATTTT. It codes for CASSPTSGGASDTQYF. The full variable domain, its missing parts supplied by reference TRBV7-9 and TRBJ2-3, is DTGVSQNPRHKITKRGQNVTFRCDPISEHNRLYWYRQTLGQGPEFLTYFQNEAQLEKSRLLSDRFSAERPKGSFSTLEIQRTEQGDSAMYLCASSPTSGGASDTQYFGPGTRLTVL.

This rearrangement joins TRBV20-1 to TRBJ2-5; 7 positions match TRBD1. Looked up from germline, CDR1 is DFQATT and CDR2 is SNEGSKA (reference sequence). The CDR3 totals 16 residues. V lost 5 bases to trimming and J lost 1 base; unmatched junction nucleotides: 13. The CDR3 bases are TGCAGTGCTCCCACTCCGGGACAGCTACTCCAAGAGACCCAGTACTTC. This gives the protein CSAPTPGQLLQETQYF.

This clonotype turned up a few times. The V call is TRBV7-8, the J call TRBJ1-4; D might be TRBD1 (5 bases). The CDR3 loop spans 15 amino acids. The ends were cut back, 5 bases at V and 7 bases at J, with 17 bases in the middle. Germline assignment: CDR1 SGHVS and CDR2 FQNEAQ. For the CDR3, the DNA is TGTGCCAGCAGCGGATCCGGGACGGAAGTTGAAAAACTGTTTTTT. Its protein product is CASSGSGTEVEKLFF.

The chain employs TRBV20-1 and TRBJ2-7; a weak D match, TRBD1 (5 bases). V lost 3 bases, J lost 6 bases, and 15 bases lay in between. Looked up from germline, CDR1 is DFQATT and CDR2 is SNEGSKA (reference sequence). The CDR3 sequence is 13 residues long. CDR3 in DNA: TGCAGTGCTAGGAGCAGGGTTTCGGGCGAGCAGTACTTC. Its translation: CSARSRVSGEQYF.

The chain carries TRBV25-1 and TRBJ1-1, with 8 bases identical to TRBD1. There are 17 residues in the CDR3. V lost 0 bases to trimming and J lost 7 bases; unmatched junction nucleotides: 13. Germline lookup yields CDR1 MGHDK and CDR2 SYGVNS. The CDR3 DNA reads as TGTGCCAGCAGTGAATATGGGGGGGTTCCAGGGGGCGGTGAAGCTTTCTTT. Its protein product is CASSEYGGVPGGGEAFF.

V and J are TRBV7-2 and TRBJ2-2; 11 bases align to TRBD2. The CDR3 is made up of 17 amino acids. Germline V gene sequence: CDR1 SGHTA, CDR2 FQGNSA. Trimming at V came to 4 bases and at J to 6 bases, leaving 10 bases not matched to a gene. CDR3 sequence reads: CASSSPSLAGVSGELFF. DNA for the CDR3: TGTGCCAGCAGCTCACCTTCACTAGCGGGAGTTTCCGGGGAGCTGTTTTTT.

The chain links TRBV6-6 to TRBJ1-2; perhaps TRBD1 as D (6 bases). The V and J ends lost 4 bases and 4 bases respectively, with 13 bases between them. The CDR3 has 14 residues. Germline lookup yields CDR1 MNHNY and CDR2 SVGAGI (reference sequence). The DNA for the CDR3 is TGTGCCAGCAGTTCAAACAGGGCTGCCTATGGCTACACCTTC. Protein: CASSSNRAAYGYTF.

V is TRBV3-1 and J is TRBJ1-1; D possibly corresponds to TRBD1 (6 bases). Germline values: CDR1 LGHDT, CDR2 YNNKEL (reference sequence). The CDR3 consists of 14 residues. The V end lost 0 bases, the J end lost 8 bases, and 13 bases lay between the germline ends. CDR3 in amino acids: CASSQDLTGGEAFF. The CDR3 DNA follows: TGTGCCAGCAGCCAAGATCTGACAGGAGGAGAAGCTTTCTTT.

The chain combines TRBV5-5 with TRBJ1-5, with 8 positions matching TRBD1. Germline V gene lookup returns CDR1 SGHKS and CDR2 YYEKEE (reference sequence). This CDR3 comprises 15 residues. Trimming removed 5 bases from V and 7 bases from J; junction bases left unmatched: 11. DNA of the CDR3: TGTGCCAGCAGTCCTGCAGGGGGCCGGGGGCAGCCCCAGCATTTT. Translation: CASSPAGGRGQPQHF.

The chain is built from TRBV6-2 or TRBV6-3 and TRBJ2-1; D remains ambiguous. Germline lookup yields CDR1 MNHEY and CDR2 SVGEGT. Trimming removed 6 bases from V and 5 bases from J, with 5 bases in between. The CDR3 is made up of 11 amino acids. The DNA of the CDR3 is TGTGCCAGCAGGCGAGACAATGAGCAGTTCTTC. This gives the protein CASRRDNEQFF.

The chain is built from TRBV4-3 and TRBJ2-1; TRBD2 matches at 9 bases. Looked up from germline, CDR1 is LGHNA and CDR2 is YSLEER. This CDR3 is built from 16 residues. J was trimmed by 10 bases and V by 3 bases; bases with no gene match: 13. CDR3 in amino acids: CASSQGLAGGLWEQFF. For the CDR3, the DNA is TGCGCCAGCAGCCAGGGACTAGCTGGAGGGCTATGGGAGCAGTTCTTC.

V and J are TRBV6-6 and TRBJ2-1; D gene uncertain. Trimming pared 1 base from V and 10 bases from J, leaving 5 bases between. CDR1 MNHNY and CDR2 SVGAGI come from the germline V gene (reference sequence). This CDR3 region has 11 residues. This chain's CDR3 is CASSYLAEQFF. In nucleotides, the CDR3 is TGTGCCAGCAGTTACTTGGCCGAGCAGTTCTTC.

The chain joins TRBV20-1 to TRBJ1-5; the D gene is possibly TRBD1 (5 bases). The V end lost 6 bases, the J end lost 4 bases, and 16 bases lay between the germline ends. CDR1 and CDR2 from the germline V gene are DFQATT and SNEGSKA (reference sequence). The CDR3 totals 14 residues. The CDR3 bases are TGCAGTGCCTGCGGACAATGCCAGAATCAGCCCCAGCATTTT. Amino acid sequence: CSACGQCQNQPQHF.

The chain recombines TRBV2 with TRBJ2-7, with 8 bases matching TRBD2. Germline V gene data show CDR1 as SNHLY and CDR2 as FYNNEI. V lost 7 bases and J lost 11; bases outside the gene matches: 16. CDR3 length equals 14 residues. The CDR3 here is CASTRRAGGETKYF. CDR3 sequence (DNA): TGTGCCAGCACCAGGAGGGCGGGAGGAGAGACCAAGTACTTC. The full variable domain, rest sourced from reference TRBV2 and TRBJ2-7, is EPEVTQTPSHQVTQMGQEVILRCVPISNHLYFYWYRQILGQKVEFLVSFYNNEISEKSEIFDDQFSVERPDGSNFTLKIRSTKLEDSAMYFCASTRRAGGETKYFGPGTRLTVT.